This T cell receptor (beta chain) comes out of a study of blood T cell repertoires in COVID-19. Overall study: From the United States, Italy and Spain came samples of acute and convalescent COVID-19. T cells, B-cell-depleted T cells, or PBMCs supplied cDNA or gDNA.

Original analysis: Amplification of reference gene primers was used by the study to estimate nucleated cell counts. Sequencing used immunoSEQ multiplex PCR; TCRdb keeps in-frame clones, though not all of them. D and trimming come from the DNA, and the V and J calls and clone size come from that table. Of about 310,000 clones in the sample, more than 75% were seen once. This receptor was obtained from a man between 50 and 59 years old with active or convalescent COVID-19. The sample comprised peripheral blood.

The CDR3 DNA sequence: TGTGCCAGCAGCTTAGGAGGACTAGCGTCCTACAATGAGCAGTTCTTC. It specifies CASSLGGLASYNEQFF. The rearrangement links TRBV7-6 to TRBJ2-1; TRBD2 aligns across 9 bases. Per germline, CDR1 SGHVS and CDR2 FNYEAQ. CDR3 length equals 16 residues. V was pared by 1 base and J by 1 base, with 2 bases of the junction left unmatched.